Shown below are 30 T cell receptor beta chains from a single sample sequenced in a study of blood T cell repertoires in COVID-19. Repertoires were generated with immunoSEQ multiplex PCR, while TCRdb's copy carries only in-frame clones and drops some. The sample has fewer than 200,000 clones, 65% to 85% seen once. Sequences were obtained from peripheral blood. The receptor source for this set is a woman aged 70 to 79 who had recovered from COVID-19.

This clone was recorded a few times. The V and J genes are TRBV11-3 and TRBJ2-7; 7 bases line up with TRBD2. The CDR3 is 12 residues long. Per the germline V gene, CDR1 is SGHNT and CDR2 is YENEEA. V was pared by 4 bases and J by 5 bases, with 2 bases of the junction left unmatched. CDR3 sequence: CASSSREDEQYF. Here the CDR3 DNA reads TGTGCCAGCAGCTCCCGGGAGGACGAGCAGTACTTC.

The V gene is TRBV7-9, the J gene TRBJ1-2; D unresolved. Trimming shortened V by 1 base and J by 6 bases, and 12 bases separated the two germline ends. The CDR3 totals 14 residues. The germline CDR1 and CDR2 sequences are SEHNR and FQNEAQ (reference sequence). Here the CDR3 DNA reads TGTGCCAGCAGCTTAGACGGCGGTTGGGATGGCTACACCTTC. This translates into CASSLDGGWDGYTF.

The chain's CDR3 is CAISERQGVEQYF. Written as DNA, the CDR3 is TGTGCCATCAGTGAGCGACAGGGGGTCGAGCAGTACTTC. The V and J genes are TRBV10-3 and TRBJ2-7; 9 nucleotides line up with TRBD1. This CDR3 spans 13 amino acids. Trimming cost V 2 bases and J 6 bases; bases outside gene matches: 2. Germline-derived CDR1 and CDR2 are ENHRY and SYGVKD.

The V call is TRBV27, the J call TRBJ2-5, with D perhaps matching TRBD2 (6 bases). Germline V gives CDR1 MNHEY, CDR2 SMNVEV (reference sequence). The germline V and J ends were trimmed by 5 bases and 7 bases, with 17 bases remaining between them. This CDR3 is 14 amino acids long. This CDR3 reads CASSPLLEEGTQYF. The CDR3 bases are TGTGCCAGCAGTCCACTCTTGGAGGAGGGGACCCAGTACTTC.

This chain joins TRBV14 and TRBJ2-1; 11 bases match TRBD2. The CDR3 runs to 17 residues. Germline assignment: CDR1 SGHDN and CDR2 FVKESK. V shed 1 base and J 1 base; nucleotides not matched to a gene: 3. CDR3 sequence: CASSQVSGGASYNEQFF. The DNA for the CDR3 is TGTGCCAGCAGCCAAGTTAGCGGGGGGGCATCCTACAATGAGCAGTTCTTC.

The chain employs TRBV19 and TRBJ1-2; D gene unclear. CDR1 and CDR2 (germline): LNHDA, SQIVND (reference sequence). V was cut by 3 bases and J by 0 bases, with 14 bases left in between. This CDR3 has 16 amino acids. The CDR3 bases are TGTGCCAGTAGTATTGGGCCCAACCCAGCTAACTATGGCTACACCTTC. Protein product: CASSIGPNPANYGYTF.

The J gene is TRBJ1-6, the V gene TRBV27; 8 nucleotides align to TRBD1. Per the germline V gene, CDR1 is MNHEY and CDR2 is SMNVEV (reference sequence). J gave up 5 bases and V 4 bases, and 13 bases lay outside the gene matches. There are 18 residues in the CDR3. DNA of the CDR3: TGTGCCAGCAGTTCCTCAAGCCGACTGGACAGGGATAATTCACCCCTCCACTTT. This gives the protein CASSSSSRLDRDNSPLHF.

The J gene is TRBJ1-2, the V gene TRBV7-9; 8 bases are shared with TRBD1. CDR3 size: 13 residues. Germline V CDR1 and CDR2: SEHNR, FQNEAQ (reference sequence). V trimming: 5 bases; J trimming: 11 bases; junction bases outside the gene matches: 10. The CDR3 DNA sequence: TGTGCCAGCAGCCCCCGACAGGGGAGCGGTTACACCTTC. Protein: CASSPRQGSGYTF.

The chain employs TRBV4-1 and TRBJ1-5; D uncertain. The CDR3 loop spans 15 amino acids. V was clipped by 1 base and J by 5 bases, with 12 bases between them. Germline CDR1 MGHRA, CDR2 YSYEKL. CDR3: CASSQVPAGYQPQHF. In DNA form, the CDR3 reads TGCGCCAGCAGCCAAGTACCTGCGGGTTATCAGCCCCAGCATTTT.

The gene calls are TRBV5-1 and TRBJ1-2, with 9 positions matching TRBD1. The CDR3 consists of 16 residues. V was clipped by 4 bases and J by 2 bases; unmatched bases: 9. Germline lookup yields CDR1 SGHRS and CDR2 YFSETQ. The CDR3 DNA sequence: TGCGCCAGCAGCCCAGGTAGTGGGACAGGGAACTATGGCTACACCTTC. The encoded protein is CASSPGSGTGNYGYTF.

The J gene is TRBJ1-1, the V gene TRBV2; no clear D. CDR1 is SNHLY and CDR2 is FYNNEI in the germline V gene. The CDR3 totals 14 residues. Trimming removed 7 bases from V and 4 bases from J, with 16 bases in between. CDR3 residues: CASNTQEAGTEAFF. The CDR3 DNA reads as TGTGCCAGCAACACGCAGGAGGCGGGCACTGAAGCTTTCTTT.

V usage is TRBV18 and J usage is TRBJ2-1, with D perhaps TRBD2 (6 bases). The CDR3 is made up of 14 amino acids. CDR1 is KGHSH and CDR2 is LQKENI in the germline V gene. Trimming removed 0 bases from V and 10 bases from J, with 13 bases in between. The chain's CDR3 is CASSPPDRAGEQFF. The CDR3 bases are TGTGCCAGCTCACCACCTGACCGGGCGGGAGAGCAGTTCTTC.

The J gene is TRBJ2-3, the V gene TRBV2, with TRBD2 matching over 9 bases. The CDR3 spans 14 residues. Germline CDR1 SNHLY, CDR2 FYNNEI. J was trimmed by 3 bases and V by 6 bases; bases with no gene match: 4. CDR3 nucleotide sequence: TGTGCCAGCAGGGTAGCGGGGGAAACAGATACGCAGTATTTT. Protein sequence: CASRVAGETDTQYF.

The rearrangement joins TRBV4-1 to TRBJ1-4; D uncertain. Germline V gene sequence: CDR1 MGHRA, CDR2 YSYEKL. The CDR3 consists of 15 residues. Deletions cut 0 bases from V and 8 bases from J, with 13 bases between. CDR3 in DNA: TGCGCCAGCAGCCAAGAGGAGCGGGCGGGCGAAAAACTGTTTTTT. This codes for CASSQEERAGEKLFF.

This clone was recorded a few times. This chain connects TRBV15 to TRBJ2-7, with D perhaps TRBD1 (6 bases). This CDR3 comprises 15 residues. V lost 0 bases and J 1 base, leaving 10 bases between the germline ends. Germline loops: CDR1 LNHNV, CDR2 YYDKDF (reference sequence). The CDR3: CATSRDLTGSYEQYF. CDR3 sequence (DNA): TGTGCCACCAGCAGAGATTTGACAGGTTCCTACGAGCAGTACTTC.

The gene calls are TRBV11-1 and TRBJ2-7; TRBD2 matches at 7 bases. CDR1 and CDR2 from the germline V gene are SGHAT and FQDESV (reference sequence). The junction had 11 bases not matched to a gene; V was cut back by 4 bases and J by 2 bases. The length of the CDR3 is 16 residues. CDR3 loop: CASSSPRGDTPYEQYF. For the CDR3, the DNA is TGTGCCAGCAGCTCGCCCCGGGGGGATACTCCCTACGAGCAGTACTTC.

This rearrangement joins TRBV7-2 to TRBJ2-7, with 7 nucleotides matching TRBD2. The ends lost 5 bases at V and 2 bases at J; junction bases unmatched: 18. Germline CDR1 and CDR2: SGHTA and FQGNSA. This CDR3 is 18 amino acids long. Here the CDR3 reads CASSPRERDFSPTYEQYF. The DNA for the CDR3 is TGTGCCAGCAGCCCACGGGAGCGGGATTTTTCCCCCACCTACGAGCAGTACTTC.

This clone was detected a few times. The CDR3 loop is CSASLGQGLNSPLHF. The CDR3 DNA is TGCAGTGCTAGTTTGGGACAGGGGTTAAATTCACCCCTCCACTTT. The chain has TRBV20-1 and TRBJ1-6, with 10 bases matching TRBD1. CDR3 length: 15 amino acids. The trim removed 3 bases at V and 7 bases at J, leaving 6 bases unmatched. Germline V gives CDR1 DFQATT, CDR2 SNEGSKA (reference sequence).

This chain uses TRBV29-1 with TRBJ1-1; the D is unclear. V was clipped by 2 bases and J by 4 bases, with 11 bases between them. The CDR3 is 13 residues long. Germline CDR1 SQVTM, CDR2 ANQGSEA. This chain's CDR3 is CSVEKGRATEAFF. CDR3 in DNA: TGCAGCGTTGAAAAAGGGAGAGCCACTGAAGCTTTCTTT.

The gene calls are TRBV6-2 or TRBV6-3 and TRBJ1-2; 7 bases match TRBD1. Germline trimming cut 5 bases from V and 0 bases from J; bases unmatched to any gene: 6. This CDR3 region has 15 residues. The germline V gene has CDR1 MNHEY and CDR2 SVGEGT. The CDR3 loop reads CASSRDRQTNYGYTF. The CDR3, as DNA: TGTGCCAGCAGTCGGGACAGACAAACTAACTATGGCTACACCTTC.

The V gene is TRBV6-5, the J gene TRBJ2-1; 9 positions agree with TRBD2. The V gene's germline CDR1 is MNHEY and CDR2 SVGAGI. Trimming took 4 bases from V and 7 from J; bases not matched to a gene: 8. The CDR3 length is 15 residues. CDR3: CASSSPRRGGNEQFF. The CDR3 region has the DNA TGTGCCAGCAGTTCCCCTCGGCGGGGGGGGAATGAGCAGTTCTTC.

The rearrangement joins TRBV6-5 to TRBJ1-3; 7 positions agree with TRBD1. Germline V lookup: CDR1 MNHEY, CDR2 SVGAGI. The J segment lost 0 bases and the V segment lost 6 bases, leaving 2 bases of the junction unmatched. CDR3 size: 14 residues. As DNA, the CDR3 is TGTGCCAGCAGCGGGACAGCCTCTGGAAACACCATATATTTT. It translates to CASSGTASGNTIYF.

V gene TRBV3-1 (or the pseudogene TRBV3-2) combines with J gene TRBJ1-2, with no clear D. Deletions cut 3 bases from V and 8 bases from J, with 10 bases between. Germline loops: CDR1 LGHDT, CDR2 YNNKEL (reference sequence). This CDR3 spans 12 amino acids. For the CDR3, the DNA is TGTGCCAGCAGCCAGAGGCTGACGGGCTACACCTTC. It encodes CASSQRLTGYTF.

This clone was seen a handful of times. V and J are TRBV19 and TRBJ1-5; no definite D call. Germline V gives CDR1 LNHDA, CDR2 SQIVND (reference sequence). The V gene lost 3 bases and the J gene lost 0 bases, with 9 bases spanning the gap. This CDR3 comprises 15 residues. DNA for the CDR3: TGTGCCAGTAGTATGGGCTTGGGTAGCAATCAGCCCCAGCATTTT. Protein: CASSMGLGSNQPQHF.

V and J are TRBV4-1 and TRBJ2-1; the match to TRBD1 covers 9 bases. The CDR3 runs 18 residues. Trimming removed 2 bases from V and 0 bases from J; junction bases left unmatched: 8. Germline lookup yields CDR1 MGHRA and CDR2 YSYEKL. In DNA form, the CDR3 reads TGCGCCAGCAGCCAACAGCACAGGGGGCCCAGCTCCTACAATGAGCAGTTCTTC. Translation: CASSQQHRGPSSYNEQFF.

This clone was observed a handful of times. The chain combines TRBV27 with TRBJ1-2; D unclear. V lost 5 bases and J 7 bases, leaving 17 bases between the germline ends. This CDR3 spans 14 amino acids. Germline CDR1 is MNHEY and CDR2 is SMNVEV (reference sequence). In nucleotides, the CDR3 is TGTGCCAGCAGTCCCCACCGTCGGGGAGGTGGCTACACCTTC. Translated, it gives CASSPHRRGGGYTF.

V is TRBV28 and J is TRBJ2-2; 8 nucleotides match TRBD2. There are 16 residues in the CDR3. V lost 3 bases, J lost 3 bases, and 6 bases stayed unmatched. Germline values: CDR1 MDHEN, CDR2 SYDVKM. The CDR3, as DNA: TGTGCCAGCAGTTTTTTGGGACTAGGAGACACCGGGGAGCTGTTTTTT. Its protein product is CASSFLGLGDTGELFF.

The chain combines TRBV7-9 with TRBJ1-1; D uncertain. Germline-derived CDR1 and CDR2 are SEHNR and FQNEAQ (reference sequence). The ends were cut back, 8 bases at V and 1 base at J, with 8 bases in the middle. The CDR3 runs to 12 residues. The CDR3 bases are TGTGCCAGCGAAACACCGAACACTGAAGCTTTCTTT. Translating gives CASETPNTEAFF.

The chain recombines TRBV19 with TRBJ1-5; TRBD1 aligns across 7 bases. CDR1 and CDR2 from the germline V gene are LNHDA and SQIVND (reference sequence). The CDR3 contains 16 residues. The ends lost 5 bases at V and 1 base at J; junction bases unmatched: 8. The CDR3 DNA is TGTGCCAGTAGTCTACGAGGGACAGAGAGCAATCAGCCCCAGCATTTT. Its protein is CASSLRGTESNQPQHF.

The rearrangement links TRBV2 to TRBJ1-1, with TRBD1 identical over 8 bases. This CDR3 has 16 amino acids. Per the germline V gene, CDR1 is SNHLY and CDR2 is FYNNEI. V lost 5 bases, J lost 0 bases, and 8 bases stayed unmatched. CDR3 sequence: CASSSYRGRLNTEAFF. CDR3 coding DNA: TGTGCCAGCAGTTCTTACAGGGGGAGGTTGAACACTGAAGCTTTCTTT.